This entry lists 32 T cell receptor beta chains sequenced from one sample in a study of CD8 T cells in ankylosing spondylitis. TCRdb re-called the 5' RACE reads through MiXCR, storing one row per CDR3 protein. The sample consists of about 170,000 distinct CDR3 sequences, around 20% of them appearing once. The specimen sequenced was blood, either unsorted or a sorted T cell fraction (not recorded which). The receptor set was obtained from a male donor with ankylosing spondylitis or in good health (not recorded which).

This chain uses TRBV21-1 with TRBJ2-4. TRBV21-1 is flagged as a pseudogene. This CDR3 is built from 18 residues. The DNA of the CDR3 is TGTGCCAGCAGCAAAGCGCTGGTGCCGTACGGGGCCAAAAACATTCAGTACTTC. It translates to CASSKALVPYGAKNIQYF.

This clonotype was seen ten or more times. The V call is TRBV20-1, the J call TRBJ1-1; D gene unclear. Trimming stripped 4 bases from V and 2 bases from J, with 11 bases between. The CDR3 runs 13 residues. CDR1 is DFQATT and CDR2 is SNEGSKA in the germline V gene (reference sequence). The CDR3 coding sequence is TGCAGTGCTAACCCCACAAGAAACACTGAAGCTTTCTTT. Its protein product is CSANPTRNTEAFF.

This clonotype was detected a few times. The rearrangement links TRBV4-1 to TRBJ1-6, with D unresolved. This CDR3 is built from 12 residues. Germline assignment: CDR1 MGHRA and CDR2 YSYEKL. Trimming cost V 1 base and J 19 bases, with 14 bases left between them. DNA of the CDR3: TGCGCCAGCAGCCAAGGGGAGTTACCCCGGCACTTT. It translates to CASSQGELPRHF.

There are many counts of this clonotype. The chain links TRBV6-1 to TRBJ2-5; D may be TRBD2 (6 bases). V was clipped by 5 bases and J by 4 bases, with 14 bases between them. The CDR3 has 14 amino acids. The germline V gene encodes CDR1 MNHNS and CDR2 SASEGT. CDR3 protein: CASSPPGLLETQYF. The CDR3 nucleotides are TGTGCCAGCAGTCCGCCGGGACTCTTAGAGACCCAGTACTTC.

There are many counts of this clonotype. The chain uses TRBV5-1 and TRBJ2-7; a weak D match, TRBD2 (6 bases). The CDR3 runs to 15 residues. Trimming cost V 4 bases and J 0 bases, with 14 bases left between them. The germline CDR1 and CDR2 sequences are SGHRS and YFSETQ. The CDR3 coding sequence is TGCGCCAGCAGCCCACTCCGGGAGAGCTCCTACGAGCAGTACTTC. This translates into CASSPLRESSYEQYF.

This clonotype showed up many times. The gene calls are TRBV12-3 or TRBV12-4 and TRBJ2-7, with D possibly being TRBD1 or TRBD2 (5 bases each). Trimming cost V 5 bases and J 2 bases, with 19 bases left between them. This CDR3 has 16 amino acids. Written as DNA, the CDR3 is TGTGCCAGCAGTAATCCCAGGTCGGGGCTAGCCTACGAGCAGTACTTC. This gives the protein CASSNPRSGLAYEQYF.

This clonotype was observed a few times. The CDR3 region has the DNA TGCGCCAGCAGCTTCGTTGGTGTCCGCGGGAGAATTGGAGATACGCAGTATTTT. Translation: CASSFVGVRGRIGDTQYF. This chain uses TRBV5-1 with TRBJ2-3; TRBD2 matches at 7 bases. V trimming: 2 bases; J trimming: 5 bases; junction bases outside the gene matches: 17. The CDR3 totals 18 residues. CDR1 and CDR2 (germline): SGHRS, YFSETQ. The variable domain in full, with the rest retrieved from reference TRBV5-1 and TRBJ2-3, is KAGVTQTPRYLIKTRGQQVTLSCSPISGHRSVSWYQQTPGQGLQFLFEYFSETQRNKGNFPGRFSGRQFSNSRSEMNVSTLELGDSALYLCASSFVGVRGRIGDTQYFGPGTRLTVL.

The chain joins TRBV30 to TRBJ2-2; D remains ambiguous. This CDR3 region has 13 residues. Germline CDR1 is GTSNPN and CDR2 is SVGIG (reference sequence). Trimming removed 0 bases from V and 6 bases from J, with 8 bases in between. The chain's CDR3 is CAWSVMLAGELFF. CDR3 sequence (DNA): TGTGCCTGGAGTGTAATGCTAGCCGGGGAGCTGTTTTTT.

This clonotype has only a few counts. J is TRBJ2-3 and V is TRBV5-1; D unresolved. The CDR3 runs 14 residues. Germline lookup yields CDR1 SGHRS and CDR2 YFSETQ. Between the trimmed V and J ends, which lost 3 bases and 2 bases, there was a span of 10 bases. The CDR3: CASSSGYSTDTQYF. CDR3 bases: TGCGCCAGCAGCTCGGGCTACTCCACAGATACGCAGTATTTT.

This clonotype was seen a few times. The gene calls are TRBV7-2 and TRBJ1-6, with 7 positions matching TRBD1. Trimming at V came to 3 bases and at J to 9 bases, leaving 11 bases not matched to a gene. The CDR3 has 16 residues. The V gene's germline CDR1 is SGHTA and CDR2 FQGNSA. The CDR3 here is CASSFTRRQGSSPLHF. The CDR3 DNA is TGTGCCAGCAGCTTCACGAGGCGACAGGGTAGTTCACCCCTCCACTTT. Full variable domain (rest looked up from reference TRBV7-2 and TRBJ1-6): GAGVSQSPSNKVTEKGKDVELRCDPISGHTALYWYRQSLGQGLEFLIYFQGNSAPDKSGLPSDRFSAERTGGSVSTLTIQRTQQEDSAVYLCASSFTRRQGSSPLHFGNGTRLTVT.

In this sample, this clonotype turned up a few times. The rearrangement links TRBV29-1 to TRBJ1-2, with 11 bases aligning to TRBD1. The germline gives CDR1 SQVTM, CDR2 ANQGSEA. This CDR3 spans 14 amino acids. V gave up 7 bases and J gave up 4 bases; unmatched junction bases: 8. This chain's CDR3 is CSGLGTGGSYGYTF. As DNA, the CDR3 is TGCAGCGGACTCGGGACAGGGGGAAGCTATGGCTACACCTTC.

The CDR3 is CASSEGTGGWIAEKLFF. CDR3 in DNA: TGTGCCAGCAGTGAAGGGACAGGGGGCTGGATAGCTGAAAAACTGTTTTTT. The chain has TRBV25-1 and TRBJ1-4; 12 bases are shared with TRBD1. The CDR3 spans 17 residues. Germline assignment: CDR1 MGHDK and CDR2 SYGVNS. Losses at the gene ends were 2 bases for V and 7 bases for J; bases not matched to a gene: 8.

The table lists this clonotype with many counts. J is TRBJ2-1 and V is TRBV5-1, with a possible D match to TRBD2 (6 bases). Per germline, CDR1 SGHRS and CDR2 YFSETQ. The CDR3 has 15 residues. V was pared by 2 bases and J by 0 bases, with 9 bases between. For the CDR3, the DNA is TGCGCCAGCAGCTTTGGGGACTCCTCCTACAATGAGCAGTTCTTC. Protein product: CASSFGDSSYNEQFF.

This clonotype showed up many times. CDR3 sequence (DNA): TGCGCCAGCAGCTCGGGACAGGTGGACTCCTACAATGAGCAGTTCTTC. This sequence encodes CASSSGQVDSYNEQFF. The V and J genes are TRBV5-1 and TRBJ2-1; 8 bases map to TRBD1. The CDR3 is made up of 16 amino acids. J gave up 0 bases and V 3 bases, and 5 bases lay outside the gene matches. Germline CDR1 SGHRS, CDR2 YFSETQ.

This sequence joins TRBV6-2 or TRBV6-3 and TRBJ2-3; 8 bases map to TRBD2. The V gene's germline CDR1 is MNHEY and CDR2 SVGEGT. This CDR3 spans 15 amino acids. The junction had 6 bases not matched to a gene; V was cut back by 5 bases and J by 2 bases. DNA of the CDR3: TGTGCCAGCAGTCCCTTAGCGGGGACCACAGATACGCAGTATTTT. It codes for CASSPLAGTTDTQYF.

In this sample, this clonotype turned up a few times. The CDR3 reads CSVHKAVSTADYNEQFF. CDR3 nucleotides: TGCAGCGTCCATAAGGCCGTGTCAACCGCCGACTACAATGAGCAGTTCTTC. The J gene is TRBJ2-1, the V gene TRBV29-1, with no clear D. Germline V CDR1 and CDR2: SQVTM, ANQGSEA. Trimming stripped 6 bases from V and 3 bases from J, with 24 bases between. The CDR3 contains 17 residues.

This clonotype turned up a few times. The chain has TRBV6-5 and TRBJ2-7, with D possibly matching TRBD1 (6 bases). The germline V and J ends were trimmed by 1 base and 7 bases, with 20 bases remaining between them. CDR3 length: 16 residues. The germline V gene has CDR1 MNHEY and CDR2 SVGAGI. The CDR3 coding sequence is TGTGCCAGCAGTTACTTGTCACAGGGCCAAAACCGGGAGCAGTACTTC. Encoded protein: CASSYLSQGQNREQYF.

This clonotype was seen ten or more times. The rearrangement joins TRBV27 to TRBJ2-7; D ambiguous. V lost 4 bases and J 2 bases, leaving 6 bases between the germline ends. This CDR3 comprises 12 residues. CDR1 and CDR2 (germline): MNHEY, SMNVEV (reference sequence). The CDR3 loop reads CASSSHPYEQYF. In nucleotides, the CDR3 is TGTGCCAGCAGTTCTCACCCCTACGAGCAGTACTTC.

This sequence joins TRBV27 and TRBJ1-5; possible D gene TRBD1, 6 bases. V lost 3 bases and J lost 6, with 18 bases in between. CDR3 length: 16 residues. Germline V lookup: CDR1 MNHEY, CDR2 SMNVEV (reference sequence). The CDR3 bases are TGTGCCAGCAGTTTTACAGGGTTGGGGGCCCCTCAGCCCCAGCATTTT. Translated: CASSFTGLGAPQPQHF.

This clonotype was seen more than once but under ten times. The chain recombines TRBV6-2 or TRBV6-3 with TRBJ2-1; 8 bases match TRBD2. Germline lookup yields CDR1 MNHEY and CDR2 SVGEGT. Losses at the gene ends were 2 bases for V and 5 bases for J; bases not matched to a gene: 11. This CDR3 region has 17 residues. CDR3 coding DNA: TGTGCCAGCAGTTACGCACAAACCGGGAGGGCCCACAATGAGCAGTTCTTC. Residues: CASSYAQTGRAHNEQFF.

The table lists this clonotype with many counts. The chain combines TRBV28 with TRBJ2-1, with TRBD1 matching over 8 bases. V shed 7 bases, J shed 7 bases, and the junction held 15 bases outside the gene matches. Germline V gives CDR1 MDHEN, CDR2 SYDVKM. The CDR3 totals 16 residues. The CDR3 loop reads CASTPVRGRLANEQFF. The CDR3 coding sequence is TGTGCCAGCACGCCAGTCAGGGGGCGCTTAGCAAATGAGCAGTTCTTC.

This clonotype was counted a few times. The chain joins TRBV4-1 to TRBJ1-3, with TRBD1 as a possible D gene (5 bases). This CDR3 has 15 residues. Germline CDR1 is MGHRA and CDR2 is YSYEKL. The V end was cut by 4 bases, the J end by 0 bases, with 10 bases between. The DNA of the CDR3 is TGCGCCAGCAGCCGAACCGGGACCTCTGGAAACACCATATATTTT. This gives the protein CASSRTGTSGNTIYF.

This clonotype came up a few times. The chain uses TRBV27 and TRBJ2-7; TRBD2 aligns across 10 bases. With V trimmed by 1 base and J by 2 bases, 11 bases remained unmatched. There are 18 residues in the CDR3. CDR1 is MNHEY and CDR2 is SMNVEV in the germline V gene (reference sequence). The CDR3 DNA reads TGTGCCAGCAGTTTATGGTCGACCCCTAGCGGGAGACCCTACGAGCAGTACTTC. This codes for CASSLWSTPSGRPYEQYF.

This clonotype was counted at least ten times. The V gene is TRBV9, the J gene TRBJ2-2; D gene unclear. CDR1 is SGDLS, CDR2 YYNGEE, per germline. Deletions cut 0 bases from V and 1 base from J, with 4 bases between. This CDR3 has 14 residues. The CDR3 here is CASSVDGNTGELFF. The CDR3 nucleotides read TGTGCCAGCAGCGTAGACGGGAACACCGGGGAGCTGTTTTTT. Using reference TRBV9 and TRBJ2-2 for the parts outside the CDR3, the full variable domain is DSGVTQTPKHLITATGQRVTLRCSPRSGDLSVYWYQQSLDQGLQFLIQYYNGEERAKGNILERFSAQQFPDLHSELNLSSLELGDSALYFCASSVDGNTGELFFGEGSRLTVL.

This clonotype was counted only a few times. J is TRBJ1-5 and V is TRBV24-1; D not resolved. Germline CDR1 KGHDR, CDR2 SFDVKD. Between the trimmed V and J ends, which lost 5 bases and 6 bases, there was a span of 22 bases. This CDR3 has 17 residues. The DNA of the CDR3 is TGTGCCACCAGTGCGGGAGGGTGGTCTTCGTCGGTTCAGCCCCAGCATTTT. This gives the protein CATSAGGWSSSVQPQHF.

As concerns this clonotype: This could be a read error, since a much larger clone is one nucleotide away. This chain uses TRBV29-1 with TRBJ1-2; D is unclear. This CDR3 is 10 amino acids long. The germline gives CDR1 SQVTM, CDR2 ANQGSEA. V was shortened by 3 bases and J by 10 bases, with 9 bases between the two germline ends. The CDR3 region is CSVDSVDYTF. The DNA of the CDR3 is TGCAGCGTTGACTCGGTTGACTACACCTTC. Looking up the rest from reference TRBV29-1 and TRBJ1-2 gives the full variable domain: SAVISQKPSRDICQRGTSLTIQCQVDSQVTMMFWYRQQPGQSLTLIATANQGSEATYESGFVIDKFPISRPNLTFSTLTVSNMSPEDSSIYLCSVDSVDYTFGSGTRLTVV.

This clonotype appeared many times. The rearrangement links TRBV5-5 to TRBJ1-2; D uncertain. The CDR3 is 14 amino acids. Trimming took off 4 bases at V and 5 bases at J, with 15 bases between the two ends. Germline values: CDR1 SGHKS, CDR2 YYEKEE (reference sequence). Written as DNA, the CDR3 is TGTGCCAGCAGCCTCTCAGAGGATGTATATGGCTACACCTTC. Translating gives CASSLSEDVYGYTF.

In nucleotides, the CDR3 is TGCGCCAGCAGGAGGCACGAAGAGACCCAGTACTTC. It translates to CASRRHEETQYF. The rearrangement joins TRBV5-1 to TRBJ2-5, with D uncertain. Trimming took off 5 bases at V and 3 bases at J, with 8 bases between the two ends. This CDR3 contains 12 residues. Germline V gives CDR1 SGHRS, CDR2 YFSETQ.

The table lists this clonotype with a few counts. The J gene is TRBJ2-2, the V gene TRBV12-3 or TRBV12-4; 10 nucleotides match TRBD1. The CDR3 covers 15 residues. Trimming at V came to 5 bases and at J to 6 bases, leaving 6 bases not matched to a gene. The CDR3 protein is CASSLGQGLSGELFF. CDR3 sequence (DNA): TGTGCCAGCAGTCTGGGACAGGGGTTATCCGGGGAGCTGTTTTTT.

The DNA of the CDR3 is TGTGCTAGTGGTTTGGTATACGGGACAGTAAGGAACACTGAAGCTTTCTTT. It is translated as CASGLVYGTVRNTEAFF. The rearrangement links TRBV12-5 to TRBJ1-1; the match to TRBD1 covers 7 bases. The CDR3 loop spans 17 amino acids. J gave up 1 base and V 0 bases, and 8 bases lay outside the gene matches. Germline loops: CDR1 LGHNT, CDR2 FRNRAP. The whole variable domain, remainder taken from reference TRBV12-5 and TRBJ1-1, is DARVTQTPRHKVTEMGQEVTMRCQPILGHNTVFWYRQTMMQGLELLAYFRNRAPLDDSGMPKDRFSAEMPDATLATLKIQPSEPRDSAVYFCASGLVYGTVRNTEAFFGQGTRLTVV.

This clonotype came up many times. V usage is TRBV29-1 and J usage is TRBJ2-3; D tentatively fits TRBD1 or TRBD2 (5 bases each). This CDR3 contains 13 residues. V lost 3 bases, J lost 3 bases, and 10 bases lay in between. Germline assignment: CDR1 SQVTM and CDR2 ANQGSEA. CDR3 amino acids: CSVDGGTTDTQYF. The CDR3, as DNA: TGCAGCGTTGATGGGGGAACGACAGATACGCAGTATTTT.

This clonotype was recorded many times. The chain employs TRBV12-3 or TRBV12-4 and TRBJ2-1; no reliable D call. This CDR3 has 13 amino acids. Between the trimmed V and J ends, which lost 3 bases and 2 bases, there was a span of 5 bases. The CDR3 loop reads CASSFRTYNEQFF. CDR3 coding DNA: TGTGCCAGCAGTTTTCGGACCTACAATGAGCAGTTCTTC.